These 8 T cell receptor beta chains were all obtained from the same sample, sequenced in a study of cytomegalovirus exposure and HLA in healthy donors. Assay used: immunoSEQ multiplex PCR; TCRdb lists only in-frame clones, some missing. The sample contains roughly 250,000 clones, more than 75% of which appear only once. The sample comprised PBMCs. These receptors originate from a woman in her 30s in good health and CMV-seropositive.

V and J are TRBV7-2 and TRBJ2-2, with 8 bases identical to TRBD2. Per germline, CDR1 SGHTA and CDR2 FQGNSA. V dropped 2 bases and J dropped 0; count of bases not matched to a gene: 8. This CDR3 has 18 residues. DNA of the CDR3: TGTGCCAGCAGCTTAAGACTAGCGCAGTTCGCGAACACCGGGGAGCTGTTTTTT. Translation gives CASSLRLAQFANTGELFF.

This chain uses TRBV28 with TRBJ2-7; the match to TRBD2 covers 10 bases. This CDR3 contains 16 residues. From germline, CDR1 is MDHEN and CDR2 SYDVKM. V shed 3 bases, J shed 0 bases, and the junction held 5 bases outside the gene matches. The CDR3 DNA reads as TGTGCCAGCAGTTTTTTAGCGGGAGGATTCTCCTACGAGCAGTACTTC. Its protein is CASSFLAGGFSYEQYF.

This rearrangement joins TRBV7-2 to TRBJ1-5; unclear D gene. Trimming pared 8 bases from V and 6 bases from J, leaving 14 bases between. From germline, CDR1 is SGHTA and CDR2 FQGNSA. This CDR3 contains 13 residues. The CDR3 loop reads CASAGGPIQPQHF. DNA of the CDR3: TGTGCCAGCGCGGGCGGGCCGATTCAGCCCCAGCATTTT. The entire variable domain, with the rest obtained from reference TRBV7-2 and TRBJ1-5, is as follows: GAGVSQSPSNKVTEKGKDVELRCDPISGHTALYWYRQSLGQGLEFLIYFQGNSAPDKSGLPSDRFSAERTGGSVSTLTIQRTQQEDSAVYLCASAGGPIQPQHFGDGTRLSIL.

V and J are TRBV28 and TRBJ2-7; 10 bases line up with TRBD2. This CDR3 comprises 12 residues. The germline V gene encodes CDR1 MDHEN and CDR2 SYDVKM. V was clipped by 8 bases and J by 11 bases; unmatched bases: 9. CDR3 sequence reads: CASGTDLAGEYF. In DNA form, the CDR3 reads TGTGCCAGCGGGACAGACCTAGCGGGAGAGTACTTC.

V gene TRBV5-4 combines with J gene TRBJ2-1; TRBD1 might be the D (6 bases). Trimming took off 3 bases at V and 8 bases at J, with 15 bases between the two ends. This CDR3 spans 14 amino acids. The germline V gene encodes CDR1 SGHNT and CDR2 YYREEE (reference sequence). The CDR3 spells CASSSDPQGDEQFF. CDR3 sequence (DNA): TGTGCCAGCAGCTCTGACCCACAGGGCGATGAGCAGTTCTTC.

CDR3 protein: CASSIRQSTNTEAFF. CDR3 nucleotides: TGTGCCAGCAGCATTAGACAGTCAACGAACACTGAAGCTTTCTTT. The V call is TRBV7-8, the J call TRBJ1-1, with TRBD1 as a possible D gene (5 bases). The CDR3 contains 15 residues. V lost 5 bases to trimming and J lost 1 base, with 14 bases between them. Looked up from germline, CDR1 is SGHVS and CDR2 is FQNEAQ.

This clone was seen once. The J gene is TRBJ2-3, the V gene TRBV27, with 10 positions matching TRBD2. In germline, CDR1 is MNHEY, CDR2 SMNVEV (reference sequence). The J segment lost 1 base and the V segment lost 5 bases, leaving 6 bases of the junction unmatched. The CDR3 totals 16 residues. The CDR3 spells CASSTMGTSGTDTQYF. The CDR3 bases are TGTGCCAGCAGTACGATGGGGACTAGCGGCACAGATACGCAGTATTTT.

The chain uses TRBV10-3 and TRBJ2-2; 10 bases line up with TRBD2. CDR1 and CDR2 (germline): ENHRY, SYGVKD. The CDR3 is made up of 17 amino acids. V was clipped by 6 bases and J by 4 bases; unmatched bases: 11. The CDR3 DNA reads TGTGCCATCAGGAATGGAGCGGGAGGGCAGGGCACCGGGGAGCTGTTTTTT. Translated, it gives CAIRNGAGGQGTGELFF.